The 22 T cell receptor beta chains below come from one sample, sequenced in a study of a mutant IDH1 vaccine in newly diagnosed glioma. Indicated time point: week 35, safety follow-up. Doses of 300 ug of mutant IDH1 20-mer peptide were given with topical imiquimod. For these TCRs, the target antigens are not known. Measured with immunoSEQ multiplex PCR; TCRdb has only the in-frame clones, and not every one. The data hold around 69,000 clones, with around 87% observed a single time. Sequenced material: PBMCs, taken from a glioma patient whose treatment included an IDH1 peptide vaccine. These receptors originate from a man younger than 45 with glioma.

This clone was seen only once. This chain links TRBV2 with TRBJ1-2; TRBD1 aligns across 9 bases. The CDR3 has 15 residues. CDR1 is SNHLY and CDR2 is FYNNEI in the germline V gene. With 6 bases clipped from V and 7 bases from J, the junction kept 12 bases outside the gene matches. The CDR3 is CASSGDRAAPGGYTF. CDR3 nucleotides: TGTGCCAGCAGCGGGGACAGGGCGGCCCCAGGTGGCTACACCTTC.

The genes are TRBV28 and TRBJ1-1; TRBD1 matches 9 bases. Germline CDR1 reads MDHEN; CDR2 reads SYDVKM. There are 15 residues in the CDR3. Losses at the gene ends were 5 bases for V and 0 bases for J; bases not matched to a gene: 4. This chain's CDR3 is CASSTGGPMNTEAFF. In DNA form, the CDR3 reads TGTGCCAGCAGTACAGGGGGCCCCATGAACACTGAAGCTTTCTTT.

The rearrangement uses TRBV2 and TRBJ1-2; D call uncertain. CDR3 length: 13 residues. Deletions cut 5 bases from V and 2 bases from J, with 9 bases between. Germline CDR1 and CDR2: SNHLY and FYNNEI. The CDR3 DNA is TGTGCCAGCAGTCTGGCACAAAACTATGGCTACACCTTC. Translating gives CASSLAQNYGYTF.

The chain has TRBV11-2 and TRBJ2-7, with D possibly being TRBD2 (6 bases). Deletions cut 3 bases from V and 3 bases from J, with 12 bases between. The germline V gene has CDR1 SGHAT and CDR2 FQNNGV. This CDR3 is built from 14 residues. In DNA form, the CDR3 reads TGTGCCAGCAGCTTTAGCGGAGATAGCTACGAGCAGTACTTC. This codes for CASSFSGDSYEQYF. Full variable domain (rest looked up from reference TRBV11-2 and TRBJ2-7): EAGVAQSPRYKIIEKRQSVAFWCNPISGHATLYWYQQILGQGPKLLIQFQNNGVVDDSQLPKDRFSAERLKGVDSTLKIQPAKLEDSAVYLCASSFSGDSYEQYFGPGTRLTVT.

This clone was observed a single time. CDR3 residues: CASRTGGYGYTF. The CDR3 DNA is TGTGCCAGCCGAACAGGGGGCTATGGCTACACCTTC. The chain recombines TRBV19 with TRBJ1-2; 8 positions agree with TRBD1. Losses at the gene ends were 9 bases for V and 4 bases for J; bases not matched to a gene: 4. CDR1 and CDR2 (germline): LNHDA, SQIVND (reference sequence). The length of the CDR3 is 12 residues.

The chain combines TRBV27 with TRBJ2-5; D is tentatively TRBD1 or TRBD2 (5 bases each). The J call may be in error: the DNA end matches TRBJ2-7 better. Germline CDR1 reads MNHEY; CDR2 reads SMNVEV (reference sequence). The CDR3 is 14 residues long. The CDR3 sequence: CASSLRGEVGEQYF. CDR3 sequence (DNA): TGTGCCAGCAGTTTAAGGGGAGAAGTGGGCGAGCAGTACTTC.

This rearrangement joins TRBV4-1 to TRBJ1-6; no firm D call. Germline V gene sequence: CDR1 MGHRA, CDR2 YSYEKL. The V and J ends lost 2 bases and 9 bases respectively, with 17 bases between them. The CDR3 consists of 16 residues. The DNA for the CDR3 is TGCGCCAGCAGCCAATTGTTCCCCTCTTTCCGTTCACCCCTCCACTTT. This translates into CASSQLFPSFRSPLHF.

This chain links TRBV5-1 with TRBJ2-1; no reliable D call. CDR1 SGHRS and CDR2 YFSETQ come from the germline V gene. This CDR3 has 16 amino acids. The V end was cut by 4 bases, the J end by 3 bases, with 17 bases between. The CDR3 region is CASSLGISSLYNEQFF. The CDR3 nucleotides read TGCGCCAGCAGCCTTGGTATATCTTCCCTCTACAATGAGCAGTTCTTC.

The rearrangement joins TRBV30 to TRBJ1-3; D is perhaps TRBD1 (6 bases). Germline assignment: CDR1 GTSNPN and CDR2 SVGIG (reference sequence). The V end lost 3 bases, the J end lost 0 bases, and 9 bases lay between the germline ends. This CDR3 comprises 14 residues. CDR3 nucleotides: TGTGCCTGGAGGCAGGGGAGCTCTGGAAACACCATATATTTT. Protein sequence: CAWRQGSSGNTIYF.

This clone was picked up one time. The V and J genes are TRBV2 and TRBJ1-4; 7 bases fit TRBD1. This CDR3 region has 16 residues. With 4 bases clipped from V and 6 bases from J, the junction kept 11 bases outside the gene matches. Germline V gives CDR1 SNHLY, CDR2 FYNNEI. Written as DNA, the CDR3 is TGTGCCAGCAGTGGGGGGACAGCCATAACGGATGAAAAACTGTTTTTT. Its protein product is CASSGGTAITDEKLFF. The variable domain in full, completed from reference TRBV2 and TRBJ1-4, reads EPEVTQTPSHQVTQMGQEVILRCVPISNHLYFYWYRQILGQKVEFLVSFYNNEISEKSEIFDDQFSVERPDGSNFTLKIRSTKLEDSAMYFCASSGGTAITDEKLFFGSGTQLSVL.

The gene calls are TRBV28 and TRBJ2-2; D possibly corresponds to TRBD2 (5 bases). Deletions cut 3 bases from V and 4 bases from J, with 18 bases between. The CDR3 runs to 17 residues. CDR1 MDHEN and CDR2 SYDVKM come from the germline V gene. CDR3 protein: CASSFGSDWLFTGELFF. The CDR3 coding sequence is TGTGCCAGCAGTTTTGGTTCGGACTGGTTGTTCACCGGGGAGCTGTTTTTT.

The chain recombines TRBV29-1 with TRBJ2-5; D unresolved. In germline, CDR1 is SQVTM, CDR2 ANQGSEA. This CDR3 spans 13 amino acids. Trimming took 4 bases from V and 4 from J, leaving 13 bases between them. CDR3 in amino acids: CSVVIWGRETQYF. The CDR3 bases are TGCAGCGTTGTGATATGGGGTCGAGAGACCCAGTACTTC.

J is TRBJ2-1 and V is TRBV5-5, with D uncertain. The CDR3 spans 12 residues. V dropped 1 base and J dropped 8 bases, with 7 bases sitting between them. Germline V gives CDR1 SGHKS, CDR2 YYEKEE (reference sequence). CDR3 in amino acids: CASSLHSDEQFF. The CDR3 coding sequence is TGTGCCAGCAGCTTGCATTCGGATGAGCAGTTCTTC.

The rearrangement links TRBV18 to TRBJ2-1, with 14 bases lining up with TRBD2. Looked up from germline, CDR1 is KGHSH and CDR2 is LQKENI. The CDR3 spans 16 residues. J was trimmed by 10 bases and V by 3 bases; bases with no gene match: 8. CDR3 bases: TGTGCCAGCTCACCCTGGGGACTAGCGGGAGCGGACGAGCAGTTCTTC. Protein sequence: CASSPWGLAGADEQFF.

The gene calls are TRBV5-6 and TRBJ2-1, with TRBD2 identical over 10 bases. Looked up from germline, CDR1 is SGHDT and CDR2 is YYEEEE. The trim removed 4 bases at V and 5 bases at J, leaving 9 bases unmatched. The CDR3 consists of 16 residues. The CDR3 region is CASSLYSGRPNNEQFF. The CDR3 bases are TGTGCCAGCAGCCTATATAGCGGGAGGCCGAACAATGAGCAGTTCTTC.

The chain couples TRBV4-3 to TRBJ2-7; TRBD1 or TRBD2 may be the D gene (5 bases each). V was clipped by 3 bases and J by 0 bases, with 15 bases between them. This CDR3 comprises 16 residues. Per germline, CDR1 LGHNA and CDR2 YSLEER. The DNA for the CDR3 is TGCGCCAGCAGCCACCTCCTGGGACCGAGCTCCTACGAGCAGTACTTC. Translated: CASSHLLGPSSYEQYF.

The chain combines TRBV2 with TRBJ2-2, with 13 positions matching TRBD2. Germline CDR1 is SNHLY and CDR2 is FYNNEI. Trimming cost V 6 bases and J 4 bases; bases outside gene matches: 5. The CDR3 runs to 16 residues. The chain's CDR3 is CASSLGLAGVTGELFF. CDR3 bases: TGTGCCAGCAGCCTCGGACTAGCGGGGGTCACCGGGGAGCTGTTTTTT.

The chain carries TRBV4-2 and TRBJ2-5, with a weak D call TRBD2 (6 bases). Trimming pared 0 bases from V and 3 bases from J, leaving 8 bases between. The germline CDR1 and CDR2 sequences are LGHNA and YNFKEQ. This CDR3 contains 14 residues. This CDR3 is CASSQDWREETQYF. The CDR3 DNA sequence: TGTGCCAGCAGCCAAGATTGGAGGGAAGAGACCCAGTACTTC.

This chain uses TRBV4-1 with TRBJ1-6; D might be TRBD1 (5 bases). The CDR3 loop spans 15 amino acids. CDR1 MGHRA and CDR2 YSYEKL come from the germline V gene. Trimming removed 3 bases at V and 7 bases at J, with 13 bases between. DNA of the CDR3: TGCGCCAGCAGCCATATTGGGGGGTTGAATTCACCCCTCCACTTT. Protein sequence: CASSHIGGLNSPLHF.

The V call is TRBV7-9, the J call TRBJ2-7; no clear D. CDR3 size: 13 residues. CDR1 and CDR2 from the germline V gene are SEHNR and FQNEAQ (reference sequence). Deletions cut 3 bases from V and 9 bases from J, with 15 bases between. CDR3 sequence reads: CASSFSVSAWQYF. Here the CDR3 DNA reads TGTGCCAGCAGCTTTTCGGTGTCTGCCTGGCAGTACTTC.

CDR3 sequence reads: CASSELWRIGYGYTF. DNA of the CDR3: TGTGCCAGCAGTGAACTTTGGCGTATTGGCTATGGCTACACCTTC. The J gene is TRBJ1-2, the V gene TRBV2; D uncertain. The germline V gene has CDR1 SNHLY and CDR2 FYNNEI. This CDR3 comprises 15 residues. The germline V and J ends were trimmed by 2 bases and 4 bases, with 14 bases remaining between them.

This clone was seen a single time. This sequence joins TRBV19 and TRBJ1-4; the D gene is possibly TRBD1 (5 bases). V lost 2 bases to trimming and J lost 7 bases, with 20 bases between them. In germline, CDR1 is LNHDA, CDR2 SQIVND (reference sequence). This CDR3 contains 17 residues. The CDR3 sequence: CASSILRDWDGSEKLFF. CDR3 coding DNA: TGTGCCAGTAGTATACTCCGGGACTGGGATGGATCTGAAAAACTGTTTTTT.